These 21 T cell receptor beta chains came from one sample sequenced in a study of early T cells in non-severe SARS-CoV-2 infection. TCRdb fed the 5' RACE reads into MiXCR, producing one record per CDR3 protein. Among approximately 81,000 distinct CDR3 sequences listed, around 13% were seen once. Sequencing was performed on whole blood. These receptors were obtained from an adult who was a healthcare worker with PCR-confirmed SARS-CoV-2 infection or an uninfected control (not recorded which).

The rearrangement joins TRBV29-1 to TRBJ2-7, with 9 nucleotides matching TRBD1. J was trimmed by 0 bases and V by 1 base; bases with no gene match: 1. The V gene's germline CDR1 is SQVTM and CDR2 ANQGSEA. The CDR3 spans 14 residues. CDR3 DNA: TGCAGCGTTGAAGTACAGGGGGCCTCCTACGAGCAGTACTTC. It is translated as CSVEVQGASYEQYF.

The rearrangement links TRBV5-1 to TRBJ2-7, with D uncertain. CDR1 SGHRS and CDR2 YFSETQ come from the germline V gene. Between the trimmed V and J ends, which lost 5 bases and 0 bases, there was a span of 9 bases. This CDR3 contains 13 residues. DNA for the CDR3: TGCGCCAGCAGGGTATCGGCCTCCTACGAGCAGTACTTC. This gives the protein CASRVSASYEQYF.

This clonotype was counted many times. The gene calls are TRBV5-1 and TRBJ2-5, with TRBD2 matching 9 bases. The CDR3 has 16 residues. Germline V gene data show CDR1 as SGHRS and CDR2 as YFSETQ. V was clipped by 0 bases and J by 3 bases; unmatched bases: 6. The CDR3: CASSLGVAGAEETQYF. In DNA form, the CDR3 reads TGCGCCAGCAGCTTGGGGGTAGCGGGGGCGGAAGAGACCCAGTACTTC.

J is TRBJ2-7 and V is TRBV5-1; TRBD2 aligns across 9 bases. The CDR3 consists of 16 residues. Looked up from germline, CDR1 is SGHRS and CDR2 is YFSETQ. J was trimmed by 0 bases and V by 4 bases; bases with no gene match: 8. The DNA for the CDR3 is TGCGCCAGCAGCCCGAGCGCTAGCGGGAACTCCTACGAGCAGTACTTC. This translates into CASSPSASGNSYEQYF.

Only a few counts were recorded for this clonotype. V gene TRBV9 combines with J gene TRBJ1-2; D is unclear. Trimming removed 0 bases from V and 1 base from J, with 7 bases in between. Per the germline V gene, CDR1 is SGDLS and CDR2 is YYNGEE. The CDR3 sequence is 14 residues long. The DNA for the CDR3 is TGTGCCAGCAGCGTAGAAGGAGTTAACTATGGCTACACCTTC. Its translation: CASSVEGVNYGYTF.

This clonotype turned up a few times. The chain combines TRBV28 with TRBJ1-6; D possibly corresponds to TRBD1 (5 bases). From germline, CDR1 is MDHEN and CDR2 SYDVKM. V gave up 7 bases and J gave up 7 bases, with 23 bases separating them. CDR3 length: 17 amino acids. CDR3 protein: CASTKMGRRSGNSPLHF. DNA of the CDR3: TGTGCCAGCACCAAAATGGGACGTAGGTCGGGGAATTCACCCCTCCACTTT.

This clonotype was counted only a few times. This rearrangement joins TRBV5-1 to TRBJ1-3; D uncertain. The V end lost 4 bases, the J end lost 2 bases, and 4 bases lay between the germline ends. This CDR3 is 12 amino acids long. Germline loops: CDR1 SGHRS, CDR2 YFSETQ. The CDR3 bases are TGCGCCAGCAGCGCCGCTGGAAACACCATATATTTT. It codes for CASSAAGNTIYF.

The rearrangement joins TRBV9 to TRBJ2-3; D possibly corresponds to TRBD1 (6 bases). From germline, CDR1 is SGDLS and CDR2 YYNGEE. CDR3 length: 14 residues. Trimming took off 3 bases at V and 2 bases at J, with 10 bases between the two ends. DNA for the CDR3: TGTGCCAGCAGCGCCACAGGGACCACAGATACGCAGTATTTT. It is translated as CASSATGTTDTQYF.

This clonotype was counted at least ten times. CDR3 bases: TGTGCCAGCAGCCAAGGGCCCCGGGTCTCGATCCGGAATCAGCCCCAGCATTTT. Its translation is CASSQGPRVSIRNQPQHF. This rearrangement joins TRBV3-1 to TRBJ1-5; D is unresolved. Looked up from germline, CDR1 is LGHDT and CDR2 is YNNKEL (reference sequence). This CDR3 is 18 amino acids long. Trimming took 1 base from V and 4 from J, leaving 20 bases between them.

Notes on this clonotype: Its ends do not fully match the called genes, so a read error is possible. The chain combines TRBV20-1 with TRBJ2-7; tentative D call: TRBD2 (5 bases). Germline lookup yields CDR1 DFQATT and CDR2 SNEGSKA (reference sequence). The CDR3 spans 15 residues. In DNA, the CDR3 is TGCAGTGCTAGACCTCCACTAGAGATGTTCTACGGGCAGTACTTC. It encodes CSARPPLEMFYGQYF.

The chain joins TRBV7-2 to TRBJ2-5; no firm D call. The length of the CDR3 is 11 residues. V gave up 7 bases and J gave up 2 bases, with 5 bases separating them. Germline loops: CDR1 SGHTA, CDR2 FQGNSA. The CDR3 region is CASTIQETQYF. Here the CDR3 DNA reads TGTGCCAGCACCATTCAAGAGACCCAGTACTTC.

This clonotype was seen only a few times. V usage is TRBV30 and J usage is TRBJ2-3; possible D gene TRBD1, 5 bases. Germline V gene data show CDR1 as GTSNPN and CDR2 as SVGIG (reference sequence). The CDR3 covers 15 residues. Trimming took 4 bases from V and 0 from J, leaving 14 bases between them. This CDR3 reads CAWTSWGGSTDTQYF. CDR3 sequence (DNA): TGTGCCTGGACCTCTTGGGGCGGTAGCACAGATACGCAGTATTTT.

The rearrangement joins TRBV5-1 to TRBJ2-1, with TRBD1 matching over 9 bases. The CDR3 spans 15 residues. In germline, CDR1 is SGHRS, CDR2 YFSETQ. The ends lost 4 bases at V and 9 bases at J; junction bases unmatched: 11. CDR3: CASSGIPGQGAEQFF. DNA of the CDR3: TGCGCCAGCAGCGGAATCCCGGGACAGGGAGCTGAGCAGTTCTTC.

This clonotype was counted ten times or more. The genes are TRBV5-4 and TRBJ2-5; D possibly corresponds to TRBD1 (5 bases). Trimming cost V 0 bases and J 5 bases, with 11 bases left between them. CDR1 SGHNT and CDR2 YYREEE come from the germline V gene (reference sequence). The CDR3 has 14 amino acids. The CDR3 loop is CASSLGQGIETQYF. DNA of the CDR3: TGTGCCAGCAGCTTGGGGCAGGGAATCGAGACCCAGTACTTC.

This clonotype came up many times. The DNA for the CDR3 is TGCAGTGCTCTCAAGCGGATGCTCCCCTACGAGCAGTACTTC. It encodes CSALKRMLPYEQYF. The chain couples TRBV20-1 to TRBJ2-7, with D possibly being TRBD2 (5 bases). The ends were cut back, 5 bases at V and 2 bases at J, with 16 bases in the middle. CDR1 is DFQATT, CDR2 SNEGSKA, per germline (reference sequence). This CDR3 is 14 amino acids long.

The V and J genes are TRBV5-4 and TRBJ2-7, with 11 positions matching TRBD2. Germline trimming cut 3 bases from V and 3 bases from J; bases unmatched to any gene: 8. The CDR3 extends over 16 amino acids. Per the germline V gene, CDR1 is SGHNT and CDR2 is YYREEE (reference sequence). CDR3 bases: TGTGCCAGCAGCTCCTTTCCTAGCGGGAGGTTCTACGAGCAGTACTTC. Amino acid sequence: CASSSFPSGRFYEQYF.

The chain's CDR3 is CASSPLFGGEAFF. CDR3 nucleotide sequence: TGCGCCAGCAGCCCCCTGTTCGGCGGTGAAGCTTTCTTT. The chain employs TRBV4-1 and TRBJ1-1; no firm D call. Looked up from germline, CDR1 is MGHRA and CDR2 is YSYEKL. V was shortened by 4 bases and J by 7 bases, with 13 bases between the two germline ends. The CDR3 has 13 amino acids.

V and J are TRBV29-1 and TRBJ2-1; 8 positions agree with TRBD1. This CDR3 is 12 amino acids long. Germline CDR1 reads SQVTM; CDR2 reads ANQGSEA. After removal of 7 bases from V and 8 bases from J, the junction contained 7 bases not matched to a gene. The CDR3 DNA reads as TGCAGCGCCAGACAGGGGTTCGATGAGCAGTTCTTC. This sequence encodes CSARQGFDEQFF.

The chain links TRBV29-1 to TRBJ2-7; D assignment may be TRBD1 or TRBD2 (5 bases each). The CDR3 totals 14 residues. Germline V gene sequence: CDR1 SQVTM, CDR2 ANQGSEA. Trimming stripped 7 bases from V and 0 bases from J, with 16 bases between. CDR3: CSASPGPSSYEQYF. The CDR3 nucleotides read TGCAGCGCCTCACCGGGACCGAGCTCCTACGAGCAGTACTTC.

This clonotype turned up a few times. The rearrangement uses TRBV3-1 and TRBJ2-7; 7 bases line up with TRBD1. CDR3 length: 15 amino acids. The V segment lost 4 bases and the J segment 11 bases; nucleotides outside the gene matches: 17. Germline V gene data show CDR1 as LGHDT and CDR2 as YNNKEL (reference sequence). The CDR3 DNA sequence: TGTGCCAGCAGCCTAAACCCGGGACAGACAACCCCTAAGTACTTC. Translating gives CASSLNPGQTTPKYF.

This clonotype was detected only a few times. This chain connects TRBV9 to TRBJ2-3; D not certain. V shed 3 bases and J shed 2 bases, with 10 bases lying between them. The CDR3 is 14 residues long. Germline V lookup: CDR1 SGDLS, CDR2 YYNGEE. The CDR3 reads CASSADGNTDTQYF. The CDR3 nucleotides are TGTGCCAGCAGCGCGGACGGTAACACAGATACGCAGTATTTT.